The 19 T cell receptor beta chains below all came from one sample that was sequenced in a study of low-dose radiotherapy and immunotherapy resistance in tumors. Covering alpha and beta chains, TRAV- and TRBV-specific primers were used for the first-strand cDNA. TCRs underwent roughly 19 PCR cycles of amplification with a constant-region primer and V-primer adapter. TCRdb independently ran MiXCR on the reads; one entry per CDR3 protein. The sample comprises approximately 9,000 distinct CDR3 sequences, 69% of which are singletons, and approximately 6.5% rests with the top ten. The origin of the receptors is a human donor with advanced metastatic prostate, ovarian, gallbladder or colorectal cancer (not recorded which). This table probably holds off-target reads from a library built for another chain.

The sample holds one count of this clonotype. The V call is TRBV28, the J call TRBJ1-1, with TRBD1 matching over 8 bases. V dropped 7 bases and J dropped 7; count of bases not matched to a gene: 11. Germline lookup yields CDR1 MDHEN and CDR2 SYDVKM. The length of the CDR3 is 14 residues. The CDR3 loop reads CASIGIYRGDEAFF. The CDR3 DNA is TGTGCCAGCATAGGTATATACAGGGGGGATGAAGCTTTCTTT.

The chain links TRBV6-4 to TRBJ2-2; maybe TRBD1 (5 bases). Looked up from germline, CDR1 is MRHNA and CDR2 is SNTAGT. The CDR3 is 13 amino acids. V was trimmed by 2 bases and J by 4 bases, leaving 5 bases between them. CDR3 bases: TGTGCCAGCAGTGACCAGGGCACCGGGGAGCTGTTTTTT. Amino acids: CASSDQGTGELFF.

The gene calls are TRBV18 and TRBJ1-1; 9 nucleotides agree with TRBD1. Unmatched junction bases numbered 7, after V lost 3 bases and J lost 8 bases. This CDR3 is 14 amino acids long. Germline CDR1 KGHSH, CDR2 LQKENI. In DNA form, the CDR3 reads TGTGCCAGCTCACCTGGGACAGGGAGGGCGGAAGCTTTCTTT. It specifies CASSPGTGRAEAFF.

J is TRBJ2-5 and V is TRBV7-2; 13 bases are shared with TRBD2. J gave up 4 bases and V 1 base, and 3 bases lay outside the gene matches. The germline V gene has CDR1 SGHTA and CDR2 FQGNSA. The CDR3 runs 16 residues. The CDR3, as DNA: TGTGCCAGCAGCTTAGTGGGGACTAGCGGGACAGAGACCCAGTACTTC. Its protein is CASSLVGTSGTETQYF.

The chain joins TRBV3-1 to TRBJ2-1, with D unresolved. CDR3 size: 15 residues. The V end lost 0 bases, the J end lost 7 bases, and 13 bases lay between the germline ends. CDR1 and CDR2 (germline): LGHDT, YNNKEL (reference sequence). Here the CDR3 DNA reads TGTGCCAGCAGCCAAGACTACTCCATGGGGAATGAGCAGTTCTTC. Residues: CASSQDYSMGNEQFF.

This clonotype appeared a single time. The rearrangement uses TRBV30 and TRBJ2-1; unclear D gene. Trimming pared 0 bases from V and 2 bases from J, leaving 11 bases between. From germline, CDR1 is GTSNPN and CDR2 SVGIG (reference sequence). The CDR3 sequence is 15 residues long. CDR3 sequence: CAWSVKGLAYNEQFF. Written as DNA, the CDR3 is TGTGCCTGGAGTGTAAAGGGTCTTGCCTACAATGAGCAGTTCTTC.

The chain combines TRBV12-3 or TRBV12-4 with TRBJ2-1; 7 positions agree with TRBD2. The length of the CDR3 is 15 residues. The trim removed 3 bases at V and 2 bases at J, leaving 4 bases unmatched. CDR3 amino acids: CASSLGGSAYNEQFF. CDR3 in DNA: TGTGCCAGCAGTTTGGGAGGGAGTGCCTACAATGAGCAGTTCTTC.

This chain joins TRBV26 and TRBJ2-1; the tabulated D call, TRBD1, remains unverified against the DNA. TRBV26 is deemed a pseudogene. This CDR3 region has 12 residues. The CDR3 nucleotides read TGTGTCAGCAGTTCCCACAGGGTGGGGCGTTTCTTC. Amino acids: CVSSSHRVGRFF.

The chain couples TRBV5-6 to TRBJ2-2, with no clear D. Per germline, CDR1 SGHDT and CDR2 YYEEEE. V gave up 1 base and J gave up 5 bases, with 6 bases separating them. This CDR3 has 13 amino acids. The CDR3 here is CASSLRPTGELFF. In DNA form, the CDR3 reads TGTGCCAGCAGCTTGAGGCCAACCGGGGAGCTGTTTTTT.

This clonotype has more than one count but fewer than ten. The chain is built from TRBV28 and TRBJ1-5; perhaps TRBD1 as D (6 bases). Germline lookup yields CDR1 MDHEN and CDR2 SYDVKM. The CDR3 extends over 16 amino acids. Between the trimmed V and J ends, which lost 6 bases and 1 base, there was a span of 16 bases. In DNA, the CDR3 is TGTGCCAGCAGGTCGGGAGGGGGGGTGAGCAATCAGCCCCAGCATTTT. It translates to CASRSGGGVSNQPQHF.

The chain couples TRBV28 to TRBJ1-5; the match to TRBD1 covers 7 bases. The CDR3 consists of 14 residues. V shed 5 bases, J shed 0 bases, and the junction held 1 base outside the gene matches. Germline CDR1 is MDHEN and CDR2 is SYDVKM. The chain's CDR3 is CASSRDSSNQPQHF. The DNA of the CDR3 is TGTGCCAGCAGTCGGGACAGTAGCAATCAGCCCCAGCATTTT.

The rearrangement joins TRBV18 to TRBJ2-3; TRBD2 matches at 8 bases. Per germline, CDR1 KGHSH and CDR2 LQKENI. The CDR3 is made up of 18 amino acids. The J segment lost 0 bases and the V segment lost 1 base, leaving 9 bases of the junction unmatched. The CDR3, as DNA: TGTGCCAGCTCACCACTGGTGCTTGAGCGGGGGAGCACAGATACGCAGTATTTT. Translation gives CASSPLVLERGSTDTQYF.

V is TRBV24-1 and J is TRBJ1-5, with 7 bases aligning to TRBD1. There are 15 residues in the CDR3. After removal of 4 bases from V and 6 bases from J, the junction contained 8 bases not matched to a gene. Germline V gene sequence: CDR1 KGHDR, CDR2 SFDVKD. CDR3 sequence reads: CATSDSGTVFQPQHF. CDR3 nucleotides: TGTGCCACCAGTGACTCCGGGACAGTATTTCAGCCCCAGCATTTT.

V and J are TRBV6-2 or TRBV6-3 and TRBJ1-5, with a tentative D call TRBD1 (5 bases). The V gene's germline CDR1 is MNHEY and CDR2 SVGEGT. The CDR3 is made up of 14 amino acids. Trimming pared 6 bases from V and 0 bases from J, leaving 9 bases between. The CDR3 protein is CASRLRDSNQPQHF. Here the CDR3 DNA reads TGTGCCAGCAGGCTCAGGGATAGCAATCAGCCCCAGCATTTT.

In DNA form, the CDR3 reads TGTGCCAGCAGCTTTGTGAGACAAGAGACCCAGTACTTC. This codes for CASSFVRQETQYF. The J gene is TRBJ2-5, the V gene TRBV5-4; D not resolved. The V end was cut by 2 bases, the J end by 2 bases, with 7 bases between. The CDR3 consists of 13 residues. CDR1 and CDR2 (germline): SGHNT, YYREEE (reference sequence).

V usage is TRBV27 and J usage is TRBJ2-3; the D is unclear. The CDR3 extends over 15 amino acids. CDR1 and CDR2 (germline): MNHEY, SMNVEV (reference sequence). V was pared by 6 bases and J by 1 base, with 14 bases between. DNA for the CDR3: TGTGCCAGCAGAACCACGAGTACTCGCACAGATACGCAGTATTTT. Its protein product is CASRTTSTRTDTQYF.

The rearrangement joins TRBV5-4 to TRBJ2-5; TRBD2 matches 8 bases. Trimming took 5 bases from V and 5 from J; bases not matched to a gene: 5. Germline values: CDR1 SGHNT, CDR2 YYREEE (reference sequence). The CDR3 has 13 amino acids. The CDR3 DNA is TGTGCCAGCAGTCGGGGGGGGACCGAGACCCAGTACTTC. This codes for CASSRGGTETQYF. Together with reference TRBV5-4 and TRBJ2-5, the CDR3 gives the full variable domain: ETGVTQSPTHLIKTRGQQVTLRCSSQSGHNTVSWYQQALGQGPQFIFQYYREEENGRGNFPPRFSGLQFPNYSSELNVNALELDDSALYLCASSRGGTETQYFGPGTRLLVL.

This clonotype was recorded once. This chain joins TRBV11-2 and TRBJ2-1; 11 positions agree with TRBD2. The CDR3 totals 18 residues. Per germline, CDR1 SGHAT and CDR2 FQNNGV. V shed 2 bases, J shed 8 bases, and the junction held 14 bases outside the gene matches. The CDR3 region has the DNA TGTGCCAGCAGCTTAAAACTAGCGGGAGTGGGGACTAACGATGAGCAGTTCTTC. This gives the protein CASSLKLAGVGTNDEQFF.

The gene calls are TRBV28 and TRBJ1-6; D remains unclear. Germline CDR1 is MDHEN and CDR2 is SYDVKM. The V end was cut by 5 bases, the J end by 10 bases, with 12 bases between. CDR3 length: 13 residues. As DNA, the CDR3 is TGTGCCAGCAGTCCGGGAGTGGGATCACCCCTCCACTTT. This codes for CASSPGVGSPLHF.